This T cell receptor beta chain comes out of a study of blood T cells in healthy people across ages. Findings and limits, study-wide: For the donors, CMV status was unknown and possibly confounded expanded clonotype changes. Estimates of total diversity, which came from one million sequenced T cells, were considered to be underestimates. Strongly correlated with naive T cell percentage was TCR beta diversity.

Primers used in a second PCR of about 7 to 11 cycles were a sample-barcoded 5' primer and a J-beta primer mix. One entry per CDR3 protein, called by TCRdb with MiXCR from the 5' RACE reads. The sample contains 580,000 or so distinct CDR3 sequences, less than 60% of which appear only once. V trimming: 3 bases; J trimming: 3 bases; junction bases outside the gene matches: 2. CDR3 size: 12 residues. Germline CDR1 is DFQATT and CDR2 is SNEGSKA (reference sequence). This clonotype was recorded a few times. What it recognizes is unknown. It was approximately 10 milliliters of peripheral blood that were drawn from each donor.

Sequencing used blood. The chain employs TRBV20-1 and TRBJ2-7, with 7 bases identical to TRBD1. The clonotype comes from an elderly man in good health. CDR3 loop: CSASAGGYEQYF. The DNA of the CDR3 is TGCAGTGCTAGCGCAGGGGGCTACGAGCAGTACTTC.